This TCR beta chain was captured in a study of cytomegalovirus exposure and HLA in healthy donors. Study-wide findings and caveats: Some V segments, TRBV6-2 and TRBV6-3 among them, were indistinguishable and were therefore excluded. Among TCR beta chains, those listed as cytomegalovirus-associated numbered roughly 150.

60 Vbeta and 13 Jbeta primers were used in PCR. This table comes from immunoSEQ multiplex PCR, and its TCRdb copy is limited to in-frame clones, with some not included. The sample carries about 160,000 clones, 80% recorded once. As concerns this clone: The antigen remains unidentified.

V lost 3 bases to trimming and J lost 4 bases, with 4 bases between them. CDR3 length equals 12 residues. CDR1 is PRHDT and CDR2 is FYEKMQ in the germline V gene (reference sequence). Sequenced material: PBMCs. The chain carries TRBV13 and TRBJ1-3; D is unresolved. The TCR comes from a man younger than 40 in good health and CMV-seronegative. In DNA form, the CDR3 reads TGTGCCAGCAGCTTCGAGGGAAACACCATATATTTT. It codes for CASSFEGNTIYF.